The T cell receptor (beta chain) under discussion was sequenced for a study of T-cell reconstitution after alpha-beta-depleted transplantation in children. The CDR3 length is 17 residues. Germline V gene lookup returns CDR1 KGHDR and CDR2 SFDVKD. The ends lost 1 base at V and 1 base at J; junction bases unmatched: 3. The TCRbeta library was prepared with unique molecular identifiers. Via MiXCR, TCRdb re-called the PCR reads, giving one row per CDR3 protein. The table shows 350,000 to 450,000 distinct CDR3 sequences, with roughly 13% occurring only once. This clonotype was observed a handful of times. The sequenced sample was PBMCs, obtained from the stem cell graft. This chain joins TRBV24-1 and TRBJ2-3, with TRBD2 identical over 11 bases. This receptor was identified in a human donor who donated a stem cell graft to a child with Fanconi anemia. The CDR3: CATSDFLTSGGTDTQYF. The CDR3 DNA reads TGTGCCACCAGTGATTTTCTGACTAGCGGGGGCACAGATACGCAGTATTTT.